The T cell receptor beta chain described here comes from a study of identical twins. Looked up from germline, CDR1 is SGDLS and CDR2 is YYNGEE. J gave up 6 bases and V 4 bases, and 8 bases lay outside the gene matches. The CDR3 spans 14 residues. This clonotype showed up just a few times. TCRdb re-called the 5' RACE reads with MiXCR, one entry per CDR3 protein. Of roughly 260,000 distinct CDR3 sequences listed, roughly 13% were seen once; the top ten hold approximately 10%. This sequence was found in a woman younger than 30 in good health. The sequenced sample was memory (CD45RO+) T cells sorted from blood. This chain uses TRBV9 with TRBJ1-1; 8 bases are shared with TRBD1. Written as DNA, the CDR3 is TGTGCCAGCAGCTTAGGACAGGGTCACGCTGAAGCTTTCTTT. Translating gives CASSLGQGHAEAFF.